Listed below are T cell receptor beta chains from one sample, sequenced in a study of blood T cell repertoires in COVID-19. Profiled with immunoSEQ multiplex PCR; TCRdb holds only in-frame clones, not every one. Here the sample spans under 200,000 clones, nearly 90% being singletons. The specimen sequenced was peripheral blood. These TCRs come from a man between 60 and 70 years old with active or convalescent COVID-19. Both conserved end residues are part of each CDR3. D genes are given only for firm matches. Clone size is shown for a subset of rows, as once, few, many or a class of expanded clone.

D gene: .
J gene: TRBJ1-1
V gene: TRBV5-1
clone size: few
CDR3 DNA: TGCGCCAGCAGCCAACAAGGGGGGAACACTGAAGCTTTCTTT
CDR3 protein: CASSQQGGNTEAFF

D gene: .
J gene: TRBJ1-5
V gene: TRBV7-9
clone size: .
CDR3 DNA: TGTGCCAGCAGCTCCGGGACACGGTACAATCAGCCCCAGCATTTT
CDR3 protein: CASSSGTRYNQPQHF

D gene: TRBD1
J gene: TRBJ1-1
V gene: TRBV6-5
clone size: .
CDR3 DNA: TGTGCCAGCAGCAGAACCGGGACAGGGGGCGAAGCTTTCTTT
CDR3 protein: CASSRTGTGGEAFF

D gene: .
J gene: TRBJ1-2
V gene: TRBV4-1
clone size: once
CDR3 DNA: TGCGCCAGCAGCCCCTCAGGGAACTATGGCTACACCTTC
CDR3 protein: CASSPSGNYGYTF

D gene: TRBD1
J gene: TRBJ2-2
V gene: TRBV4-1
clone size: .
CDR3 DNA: TGCGCCAGCAGCCCCCTTCGGGACAGGGCCGACACCGGGGAGCTGTTTTTT
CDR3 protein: CASSPLRDRADTGELFF

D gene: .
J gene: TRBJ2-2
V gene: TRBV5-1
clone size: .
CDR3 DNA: TGCGCCAGCAGTTTCAGGGGTAGCACCGGGGAGCTGTTTTTT
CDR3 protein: CASSFRGSTGELFF

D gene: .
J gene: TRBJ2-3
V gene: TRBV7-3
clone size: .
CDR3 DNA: TGTGCCAGCAGCTCCCTCGGCGGGGAAAGCACAGATACGCAGTATTTT
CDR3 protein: CASSSLGGESTDTQYF

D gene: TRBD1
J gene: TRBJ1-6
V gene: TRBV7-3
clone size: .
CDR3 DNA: TGTGCCAGCAGCGTACAGGGGGGCTCTAATTCACCCCTCCACTTT
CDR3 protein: CASSVQGGSNSPLHF

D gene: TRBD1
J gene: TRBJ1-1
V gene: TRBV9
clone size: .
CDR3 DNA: TGTGCCAGCAGCCTGGGACAGAGCACTGAAGCTTTCTTT
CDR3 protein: CASSLGQSTEAFF

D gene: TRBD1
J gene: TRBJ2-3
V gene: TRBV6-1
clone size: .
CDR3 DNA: TGTGCCAGCAGTTCCCCGACAGGGAGCACAGATACGCAGTATTTT
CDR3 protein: CASSSPTGSTDTQYF

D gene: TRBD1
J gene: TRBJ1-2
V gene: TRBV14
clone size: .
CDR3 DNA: TGTGCCAGCAGCCACCGGGACAGGGGGTCGCGGGCCTATGGCTACACCTTC
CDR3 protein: CASSHRDRGSRAYGYTF

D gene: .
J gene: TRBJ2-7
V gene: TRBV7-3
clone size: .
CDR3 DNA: TGTGCCAGCAGCTTGCAGGGGGGTAACTACGAGCAGTACTTC
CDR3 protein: CASSLQGGNYEQYF

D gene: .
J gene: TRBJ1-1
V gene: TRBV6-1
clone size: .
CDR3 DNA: TGTGCCAGCAGTGACCCGGGCCAAGGGGACACTGAAGCTTTCTTT
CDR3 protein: CASSDPGQGDTEAFF

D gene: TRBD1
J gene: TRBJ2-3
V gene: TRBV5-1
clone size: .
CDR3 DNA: TGCGCCAGCAGCCTGGGGACAGCTGGGACAGATACGCAGTATTTT
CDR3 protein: CASSLGTAGTDTQYF

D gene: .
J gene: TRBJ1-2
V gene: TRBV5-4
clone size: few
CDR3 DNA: TGTGCCAGCAGCTTGAGATCAAAAGGAGACTATGGCTACACCTTC
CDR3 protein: CASSLRSKGDYGYTF

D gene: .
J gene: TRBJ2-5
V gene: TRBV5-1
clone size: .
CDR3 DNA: TGCGCCAGCAGCTGGGACGGAGGGGAGACCCAGTACTTC
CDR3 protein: CASSWDGGETQYF

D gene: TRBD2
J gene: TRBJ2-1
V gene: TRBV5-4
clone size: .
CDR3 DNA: TGTGCCAGCAGCTCCGCTAGCGGGGGGGCTTCCTACAATGAGCAGTTCTTC
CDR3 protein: CASSSASGGASYNEQFF

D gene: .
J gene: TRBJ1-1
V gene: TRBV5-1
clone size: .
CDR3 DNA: TGCGCCAGCAGCTTGGACCAGGGCACTGAAGCTTTCTTT
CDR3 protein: CASSLDQGTEAFF

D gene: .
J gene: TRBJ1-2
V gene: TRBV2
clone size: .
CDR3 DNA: TGTGCCAGTAAGGGGGATCTTAACTATGGCTACACCTTC
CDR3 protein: CASKGDLNYGYTF

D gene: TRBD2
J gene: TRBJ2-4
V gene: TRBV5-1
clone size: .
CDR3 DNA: TGCGCCAGCAGCATTCTAGCGGGGGAGGGAAACATTCAGTACTTC
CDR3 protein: CASSILAGEGNIQYF

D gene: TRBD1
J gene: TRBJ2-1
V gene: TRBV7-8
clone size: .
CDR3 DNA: TGTGCCAGCAGCTTAGCGACAGGGGGGACCTACAATGAGCAGTTCTTC
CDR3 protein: CASSLATGGTYNEQFF

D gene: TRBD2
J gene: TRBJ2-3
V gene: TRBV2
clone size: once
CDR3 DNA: TGTGCCAGCAGTGGGCGCGTAGCGGGGGCAACAGATACGCAGTATTTT
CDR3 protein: CASSGRVAGATDTQYF

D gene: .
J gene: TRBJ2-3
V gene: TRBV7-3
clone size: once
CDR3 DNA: TGTGCCAGCAGCTCCCCTGGGGGGGGCGCCGATACGCAGTATTTT
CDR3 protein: CASSSPGGGADTQYF

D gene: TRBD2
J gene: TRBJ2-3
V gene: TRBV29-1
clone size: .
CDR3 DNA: TGCAGCGTGCCGGGACTAGCAGGTTCAGATACGCAGTATTTT
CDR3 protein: CSVPGLAGSDTQYF

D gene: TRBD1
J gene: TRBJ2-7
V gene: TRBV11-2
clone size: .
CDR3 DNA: TGTGCCAGCAGCTTAACAGGACAGGGAACCTACGAGCAGTACTTC
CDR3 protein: CASSLTGQGTYEQYF

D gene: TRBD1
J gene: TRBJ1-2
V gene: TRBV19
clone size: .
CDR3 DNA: TGTGCCAGTAGTATTGGTTTGGCAGGGGGCTTGTATGGCTACACCTTC
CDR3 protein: CASSIGLAGGLYGYTF

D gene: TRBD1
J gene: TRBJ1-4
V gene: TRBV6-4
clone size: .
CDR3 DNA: TGTGCCAGCAGTGACGTCGGGACAGATGAAAAACTGTTTTTT
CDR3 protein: CASSDVGTDEKLFF

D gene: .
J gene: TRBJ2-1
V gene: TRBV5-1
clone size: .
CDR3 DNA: TGCGCCAGCAGGTCAGGGCAGACCAATGAGCAGTTCTTC
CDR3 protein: CASRSGQTNEQFF